This T cell receptor beta chain came from a study of blood T cell repertoires in COVID-19. Turning to the study itself: The origin of the acute and convalescent COVID-19 samples was the United States, Italy and Spain. The analysed material was cDNA or gDNA that came from T cells, B-cell-depleted T cells, or PBMCs.

In the authors' methods: Estimation of nucleated cell counts relied on the amplification of reference gene primers. TCRdb's copy holds only in-frame clones and misses some; the assay was immunoSEQ multiplex PCR. That table is the source of V, J and clone size, and D and trimming were worked out from the DNA. Among hundreds of thousands of clones listed, around 86% were seen once. Sequenced: PBMCs or T cells enriched from blood (not recorded which). The clonotype comes from a man younger than 30 who had recovered from COVID-19.

The CDR3 region has the DNA TGTGCCAGCAGCAACCGGGACAGGAGCTCCTATAATTCACCCCTCCACTTT. It yields the protein CASSNRDRSSYNSPLHF. The chain has TRBV7-2 and TRBJ1-6; 8 bases fit TRBD1. V lost 5 bases and J lost 0; bases outside the gene matches: 6. The V gene's germline CDR1 is SGHTA and CDR2 FQGNSA. The CDR3 is 17 residues long.